Below are 7 T cell receptor beta chains sequenced from a single sample in a study of early T cells in non-severe SARS-CoV-2 infection. Using its own MiXCR run on the 5' RACE reads, TCRdb lists one record per CDR3 protein. The sample lists around 77,000 distinct CDR3 sequences; roughly 5.3% were seen once. The sequencing used whole blood, collected at baseline. These receptors were obtained from an adult who was a healthcare worker with PCR-confirmed SARS-CoV-2 infection or an uninfected control (not recorded which).

This clonotype was counted a few times. CDR3 DNA sequence: TGTGCCAGCAGTCAATCACGGGGTGGCGAGCAGTACTTC. It encodes CASSQSRGGEQYF. The chain combines TRBV3-1 with TRBJ2-7; D is possibly TRBD2 (5 bases). Germline V lookup: CDR1 LGHDT, CDR2 YNNKEL (reference sequence). V was trimmed by 6 bases and J by 6 bases, leaving 15 bases between them. The CDR3 is 13 residues long.

About this clonotype: Relative to the germline gene, one junction end is altered; a read error may explain this. The chain joins TRBV11-2 to TRBJ2-2; TRBD1 matches at 8 bases. Germline V gene sequence: CDR1 SGHAT, CDR2 FQNNGV. The CDR3 length is 15 residues. This CDR3 is CASSFRTGNTWELFF. Here the CDR3 DNA reads TGTGCCAGCAGCTTCAGGACAGGGAACACCTGGGAGCTGTTTTTT.

This clonotype was detected many times. This chain uses TRBV20-1 with TRBJ2-7; TRBD1 might be the D (5 bases). V was trimmed by 3 bases and J by 6 bases, leaving 15 bases between them. CDR1 is DFQATT, CDR2 SNEGSKA, per germline (reference sequence). The CDR3 has 13 amino acids. In nucleotides, the CDR3 is TGCAGTGCTAGTCAGGGCATTTCTGGCGAGCAGTACTTC. Encoded protein: CSASQGISGEQYF.

In its sample, this clonotype was seen a few times. The chain is built from TRBV20-1 and TRBJ2-1, with 10 bases matching TRBD2. The CDR3 runs 15 residues. Germline CDR1 DFQATT, CDR2 SNEGSKA (reference sequence). V shed 5 bases, J shed 2 bases, and the junction held 6 bases outside the gene matches. The CDR3: CSASTGTSAYNEQFF. In nucleotides, the CDR3 is TGCAGTGCTTCCACCGGGACTAGCGCCTACAATGAGCAGTTCTTC.

This clonotype was counted ten times or more. Here the CDR3 reads CASSRGASGSDTQYF. In nucleotides, the CDR3 is TGTGCCAGTTCCCGCGGGGCTAGCGGGAGCGATACGCAGTATTTT. The V call is TRBV6-5, the J call TRBJ2-3; 10 nucleotides match TRBD2. The germline gives CDR1 MNHEY, CDR2 SVGAGI. The J segment lost 6 bases and the V segment lost 9 bases, leaving 12 bases of the junction unmatched. CDR3 length equals 15 residues.

There are a few counts of this clonotype. The chain carries TRBV27 and TRBJ2-7; 12 positions match TRBD1. This CDR3 spans 15 amino acids. The germline V gene encodes CDR1 MNHEY and CDR2 SMNVEV (reference sequence). The V gene end was trimmed by 2 bases and the J gene end by 4 bases; junction bases not matched to a gene: 3. The DNA of the CDR3 is TGTGCCAGCAGTTTAAGGGACAGGGGGCAGTACGAGCAGTACTTC. Protein sequence: CASSLRDRGQYEQYF.

As concerns this clonotype: A read error may produce the germline difference seen at one junction end. This chain links TRBV3-1 with TRBJ2-2; 11 positions agree with TRBD2. Germline-derived CDR1 and CDR2 are LGHDT and YNNKEL (reference sequence). The CDR3 is 21 amino acids. The chain's CDR3 is CASSHQAYITSGRDNTGELFF. In nucleotides, the CDR3 is TGTGCTAGCAGCCACCAAGCCTACATTACTAGCGGGAGAGATAACACCGGGGAGCTGTTTTTT.